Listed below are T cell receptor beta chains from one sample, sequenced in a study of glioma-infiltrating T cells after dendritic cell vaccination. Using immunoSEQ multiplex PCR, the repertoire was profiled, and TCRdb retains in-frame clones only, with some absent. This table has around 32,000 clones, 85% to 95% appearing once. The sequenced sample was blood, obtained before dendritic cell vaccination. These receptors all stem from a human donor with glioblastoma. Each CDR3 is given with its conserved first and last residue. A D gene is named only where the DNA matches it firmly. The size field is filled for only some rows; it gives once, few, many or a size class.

CDR3 protein: CASSIPGGARTEAFF
CDR3 DNA: TGTGCCAGTAGTATCCCGGGAGGGGCGAGGACTGAAGCTTTCTTT
V gene: TRBV19
clone size: NA
D gene: NA
J gene: TRBJ1-1

CDR3 protein: CASSFAGPGNEQFF
CDR3 DNA: TGTGCCAGCAGCTTTGCGGGGCCGGGGAATGAGCAGTTCTTC
V gene: TRBV7-2
clone size: NA
D gene: NA
J gene: TRBJ2-1

CDR3 protein: CASSQGLTAGNTIYF
CDR3 DNA: TGCGCCAGCAGCCAAGGATTGACAGCAGGAAACACCATATATTTT
V gene: TRBV4-1
clone size: NA
D gene: NA
J gene: TRBJ1-3

CDR3 protein: CASSSNGGNYGYTF
CDR3 DNA: TGTGCCAGCAGCTCAAATGGCGGGAACTATGGCTACACCTTC
V gene: TRBV7-9
clone size: few
D gene: NA
J gene: TRBJ1-2

CDR3 protein: CSVSTVAGDFTDTQYF
CDR3 DNA: TGCAGCGTTTCTACAGTGGCGGGGGATTTCACAGATACGCAGTATTTT
V gene: TRBV29-1
clone size: NA
D gene: TRBD2
J gene: TRBJ2-3

CDR3 protein: CASSLVGGAGNTIYF
CDR3 DNA: TGTGCCAGCAGCTTAGTAGGGGGGGCAGGAAACACCATATATTTT
V gene: TRBV7-6
clone size: once
D gene: NA
J gene: TRBJ1-3

CDR3 protein: CASSLAGGPWNEQFF
CDR3 DNA: TGTGCCAGCAGCTTAGCGGGGGGTCCCTGGAATGAGCAGTTCTTC
V gene: TRBV7-2
clone size: NA
D gene: NA
J gene: TRBJ2-1

CDR3 protein: CASSLEGVDSPLHF
CDR3 DNA: TGCGCCAGCAGCTTGGAGGGGGTCGATTCACCCCTCCACTTT
V gene: TRBV5-1
clone size: NA
D gene: NA
J gene: TRBJ1-6

CDR3 protein: CASSLDRDYGYTF
CDR3 DNA: TGTGCCAGCAGCTTAGACCGGGACTATGGCTACACCTTC
V gene: TRBV7-9
clone size: NA
D gene: NA
J gene: TRBJ1-2

CDR3 protein: CATSPLAGGGGEQFF
CDR3 DNA: TGTGCCACCAGCCCCCTGGCGGGGGGCGGGGGTGAGCAGTTCTTC
V gene: TRBV15
clone size: NA
D gene: TRBD2
J gene: TRBJ2-1

CDR3 protein: CASSAQGSKSPLHF
CDR3 DNA: TGTGCCAGCAGTGCCCAGGGAAGTAAATCCCCCCTCCACTTT
V gene: TRBV25-1
clone size: NA
D gene: NA
J gene: TRBJ1-6

CDR3 protein: CASSRDRVRGEQYF
CDR3 DNA: TGTGCCAGCAGTAGGGACAGGGTACGGGGCGAGCAGTACTTC
V gene: TRBV25-1
clone size: few
D gene: TRBD1
J gene: TRBJ2-7

CDR3 protein: CSVGEPGFTEAFF
CDR3 DNA: TGCAGCGTTGGGGAACCAGGGTTCACTGAAGCTTTCTTT
V gene: TRBV29-1
clone size: NA
D gene: NA
J gene: TRBJ1-1

CDR3 protein: CASSPNSDRGSSIAFF
CDR3 DNA: TGTGCCAGCTCACCTAACTCGGACAGGGGTTCTTCGATAGCTTTCTTT
V gene: TRBV18
clone size: NA
D gene: TRBD1
J gene: TRBJ1-1

CDR3 protein: CASSPLALGGETQYF
CDR3 DNA: TGTGCCAGCAGCCCACTAGCTCTTGGGGGAGAGACCCAGTACTTC
V gene: TRBV4-2
clone size: few
D gene: NA
J gene: TRBJ2-5

CDR3 protein: CASSLQGFEQYF
CDR3 DNA: TGTGCCAGCAGCTTACAGGGGTTCGAGCAGTACTTC
V gene: TRBV7-2
clone size: NA
D gene: NA
J gene: TRBJ2-7

CDR3 protein: CATSRTQGGTDTQYF
CDR3 DNA: TGTGCCACCAGCAGGACTCAAGGGGGCACAGATACGCAGTATTTT
V gene: TRBV15
clone size: NA
D gene: NA
J gene: TRBJ2-3

CDR3 protein: CASTPWGGNNEQFF
CDR3 DNA: TGTGCCAGCACCCCCTGGGGGGGGAACAATGAGCAGTTCTTC
V gene: TRBV6-6
clone size: NA
D gene: TRBD2
J gene: TRBJ2-1

CDR3 protein: CASSLGRGAAAYGGEQYF
CDR3 DNA: TGCGCCAGCAGCTTGGGTCGGGGAGCGGCGGCCTACGGTGGCGAGCAGTACTTC
V gene: TRBV5-1
clone size: NA
D gene: NA
J gene: TRBJ2-7

CDR3 protein: CASSLRGYEQYF
CDR3 DNA: TGTGCCAGCAGCCTAAGGGGGTACGAGCAGTACTTC
V gene: TRBV5-4
clone size: NA
D gene: NA
J gene: TRBJ2-7

CDR3 protein: CASSTGQGGEKLFF
CDR3 DNA: TGCGCCAGCAGCACCGGACAGGGGGGTGAAAAACTGTTTTTT
V gene: TRBV5-1
clone size: NA
D gene: TRBD1
J gene: TRBJ1-4

CDR3 protein: CASSQDPGGLETQYF
CDR3 DNA: TGCGCCAGCAGCCAAGATCCCGGGGGTTTAGAGACCCAGTACTTC
V gene: TRBV4-1
clone size: once
D gene: NA
J gene: TRBJ2-5

CDR3 protein: CASQGTYQETQYF
CDR3 DNA: TGTGCCAGCCAGGGAACGTACCAAGAGACCCAGTACTTC
V gene: TRBV6-1
clone size: NA
D gene: NA
J gene: TRBJ2-5

CDR3 protein: CASSLGQGREPQHF
CDR3 DNA: TGTGCCAGCAGTTTGGGGCAGGGAAGAGAGCCCCAGCATTTT
V gene: TRBV27
clone size: NA
D gene: NA
J gene: TRBJ1-5

CDR3 protein: CASSLGSGGGNEQFF
CDR3 DNA: TGTGCCAGCAGCTTAGGTAGCGGGGGGGGCAATGAGCAGTTCTTC
V gene: TRBV11-2
clone size: once
D gene: TRBD2
J gene: TRBJ2-1

CDR3 protein: CASSPRPREGTDTQYF
CDR3 DNA: TGCGCCAGCAGCCCGAGGCCCAGGGAAGGCACAGATACGCAGTATTTT
V gene: TRBV5-1
clone size: NA
D gene: NA
J gene: TRBJ2-3

CDR3 protein: CASSPRAGSRETQYF
CDR3 DNA: TGTGCCAGCTCACCACGGGCAGGATCAAGGGAGACCCAGTACTTC
V gene: TRBV18
clone size: once
D gene: NA
J gene: TRBJ2-5

CDR3 protein: CASSSQFGLLKETQYF
CDR3 DNA: TGTGCCAGCAGCTCACAATTCGGACTCCTCAAAGAGACCCAGTACTTC
V gene: TRBV13
clone size: NA
D gene: NA
J gene: TRBJ2-5

CDR3 protein: CASSSQGSYNSPLHF
CDR3 DNA: TGTGCCAGCAGCTCTCAGGGCTCCTATAATTCACCCCTCCACTTT
V gene: TRBV5-4
clone size: NA
D gene: NA
J gene: TRBJ1-6